This TCR beta chain was observed in a study of cytotoxic CD8 clonotypes in ibrutinib-treated CLL. Turning to the study itself: For this cohort, patients were ten to twelve relapsed/refractory and some 15 treatment-naive, while under 18 were IGHV unmutated. Notes on the study in general: Progressing patients had sampling times that differed from those of sustained-remission patients.

After removal of 4 bases from V and 0 bases from J, the junction contained 2 bases not matched to a gene. The CDR3 loop spans 14 amino acids. Germline CDR1 reads LGHNA; CDR2 reads YNFKEQ. Some clones are missing from TCRdb's copy, which holds only in-frame ones; the method was immunoSEQ multiplex PCR. This repertoire shows 95,000 to 100,000 clones, roughly 80% found once; its top ten account for 25% to 35%. On this clone: The target antigen is unknown. This CDR3 is also generated by other DNA sequences in the sample.

The input for sequencing was PBMCs, taken after 12 months of ibrutinib treatment. The clonotype comes from a human donor with chronic lymphocytic leukemia. The gene calls are TRBV4-2 and TRBJ1-2; 7 positions agree with TRBD1. CDR3 coding DNA: TGTGCCAGCAGCCTGGGACAGACTAACTATGGCTACACCTTC. Its translation: CASSLGQTNYGYTF.